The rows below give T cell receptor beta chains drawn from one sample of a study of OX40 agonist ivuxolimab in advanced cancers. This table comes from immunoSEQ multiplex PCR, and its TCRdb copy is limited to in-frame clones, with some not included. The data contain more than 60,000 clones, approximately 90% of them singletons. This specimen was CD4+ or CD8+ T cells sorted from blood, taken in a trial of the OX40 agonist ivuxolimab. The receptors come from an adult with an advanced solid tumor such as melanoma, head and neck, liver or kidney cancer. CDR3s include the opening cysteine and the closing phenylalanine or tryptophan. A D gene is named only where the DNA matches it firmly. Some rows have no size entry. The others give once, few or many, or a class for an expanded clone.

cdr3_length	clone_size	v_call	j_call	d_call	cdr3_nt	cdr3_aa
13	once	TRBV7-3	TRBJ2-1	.	TGTGCCAGCAGCTTAACCGCCTACAATGAGCAGTTCTTC	CASSLTAYNEQFF
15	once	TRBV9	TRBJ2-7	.	TGTGCCAGCAGCGTAGCGACGGGCTCATCCTACGAGCAGTACTTC	CASSVATGSSYEQYF
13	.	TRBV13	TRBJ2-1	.	TGTGCCAGCAGCTCCCCCCCTGACAATGAGCAGTTCTTC	CASSSPPDNEQFF
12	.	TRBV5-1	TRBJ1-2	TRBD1	TGCGCCAGCAAAGGGACAGCCGGGCGCTACACCTTC	CASKGTAGRYTF
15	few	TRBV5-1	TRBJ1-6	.	TGCGCCAGCAGCTTGGGGACTGGCGGGAATTCACCCCTCCACTTT	CASSLGTGGNSPLHF
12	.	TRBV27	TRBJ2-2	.	TGTGCCAGCAGTCCAGACACCGGGGAGCTGTTTTTT	CASSPDTGELFF
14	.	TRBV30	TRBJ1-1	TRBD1	TGTGCCTGGAGTGTGGGACAGGCGAACACTGAAGCTTTCTTT	CAWSVGQANTEAFF
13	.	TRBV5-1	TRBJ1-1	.	TGCGCCAGCAGCTTGGGAGGTAACACTGAAGCTTTCTTT	CASSLGGNTEAFF
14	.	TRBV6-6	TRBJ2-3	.	TGTGCCAGCAGCCCCTTGAGGGGGGCAGATACGCAGTATTTT	CASSPLRGADTQYF
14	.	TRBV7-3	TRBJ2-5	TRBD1	TGTGCCAGCAGCTTGACAGGGACCCAAGAGACCCAGTACTTC	CASSLTGTQETQYF
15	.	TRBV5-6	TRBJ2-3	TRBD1	TGTGCCAGCAGCGCGCAGGGGGCTAGCACAGATACGCAGTATTTT	CASSAQGASTDTQYF
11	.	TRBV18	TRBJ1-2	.	TGTGCCACCAAAGGTGATGGTGGCTACACCTTC	CATKGDGGYTF
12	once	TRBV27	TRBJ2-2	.	TGTGCCAGCAGTCCTCGATTCGGGGAGCTGTTTTTT	CASSPRFGELFF
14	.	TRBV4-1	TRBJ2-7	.	TGCGCCAGCAGCCAAGTGGCACTTTCCTACGAGCAGTACTTC	CASSQVALSYEQYF
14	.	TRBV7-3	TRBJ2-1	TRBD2	TGTGCCAGCAGCTTACGGGGACTAGCCGATGAGCAGTTCTTC	CASSLRGLADEQFF
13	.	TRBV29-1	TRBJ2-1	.	TGCAGCCTAAAAATGGACCTCTACAATGAGCAGTTCTTC	CSLKMDLYNEQFF
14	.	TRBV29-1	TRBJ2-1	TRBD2	TGCAGCGTTGGCGGGGGGAGCTCCTACAATGAGCAGTTCTTC	CSVGGGSSYNEQFF
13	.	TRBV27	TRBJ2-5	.	TGTGCCAGCAGTTTATGGGACCAAGAGACCCAGTACTTC	CASSLWDQETQYF
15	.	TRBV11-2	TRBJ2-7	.	TGTGCCAGCAGCTTGACCCCGGGCGCCAACTACGAGCAGTACTTC	CASSLTPGANYEQYF
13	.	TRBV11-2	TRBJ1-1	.	TGTGCCAGCAGCTTAGGCAGGGACACTGAAGCTTTCTTT	CASSLGRDTEAFF